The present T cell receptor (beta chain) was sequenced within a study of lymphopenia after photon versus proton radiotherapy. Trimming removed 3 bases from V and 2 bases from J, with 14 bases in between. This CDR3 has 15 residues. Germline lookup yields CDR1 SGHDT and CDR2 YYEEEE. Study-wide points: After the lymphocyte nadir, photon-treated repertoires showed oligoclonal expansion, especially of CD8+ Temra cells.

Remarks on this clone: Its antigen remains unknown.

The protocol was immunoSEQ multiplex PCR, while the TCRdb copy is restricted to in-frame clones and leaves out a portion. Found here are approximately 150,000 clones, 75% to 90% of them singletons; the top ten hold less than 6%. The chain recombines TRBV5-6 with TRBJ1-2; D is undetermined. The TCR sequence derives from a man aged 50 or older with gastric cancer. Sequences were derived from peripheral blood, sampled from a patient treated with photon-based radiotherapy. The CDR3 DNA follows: TGTGCCAGCAGCTCGTCGGTTGGGCAGAACTATGGCTACACCTTC. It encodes CASSSSVGQNYGYTF.